Below are 17 T cell receptor beta chains sequenced from a single sample in a study of Graves' ophthalmopathy and Graves' hyperthyroidism. The sequenced template was RNA, covering the TCR beta CDR3 region. Investigators did first-round RT-PCR with HTBI primers, then second-round multiplex PCR. TCRdb re-analysed the multiplex PCR reads in MiXCR, keeping a single row per CDR3 protein. The sample contains about half a million distinct CDR3 sequences, around an eighth of which appear only once. Sequencing used blood. The origin of the receptors is a woman between 25 and 40 years old with Graves' ophthalmopathy.

The chain links TRBV10-3 to TRBJ1-6, with 11 bases fitting TRBD1. The CDR3 is made up of 14 amino acids. The germline CDR1 and CDR2 sequences are ENHRY and SYGVKD. V shed 6 bases and J 8 bases; nucleotides not matched to a gene: 3. The CDR3 reads CAIRRGQGDSPLHF. The DNA of the CDR3 is TGTGCCATCAGAAGGGGACAGGGGGATTCACCCCTCCACTTT.

This clonotype was counted at least ten times. The chain is built from TRBV20-1 and TRBJ2-5; either TRBD1 or TRBD2 may fit D (5 bases each). The CDR3 spans 14 residues. The germline gives CDR1 DFQATT, CDR2 SNEGSKA (reference sequence). With 3 bases removed from V and 3 bases from J, the gap between germline ends came to 14 bases. Written as DNA, the CDR3 is TGCAGTGCTAGGTTCGGGACCCAAGAAGAGACCCAGTACTTC. Its translation: CSARFGTQEETQYF.

V gene TRBV7-8 combines with J gene TRBJ1-2; D is uncertain. Germline-derived CDR1 and CDR2 are SGHVS and FQNEAQ. Trimming took 6 bases from V and 4 from J, leaving 12 bases between them. The CDR3 spans 13 residues. CDR3 sequence: CASRPSGSYGYTF. Written as DNA, the CDR3 is TGTGCCAGCAGACCCTCGGGGTCCTATGGCTACACCTTC.

This clonotype has a count of ten or more. The V call is TRBV11-2, the J call TRBJ2-4; D tentatively reads TRBD1 or TRBD2 (5 bases each). Germline V lookup: CDR1 SGHAT, CDR2 FQNNGV. The V end lost 5 bases, the J end lost 3 bases, and 20 bases lay between the germline ends. The CDR3 runs 17 residues. The CDR3 DNA sequence: TGTGCCAGCAGCCATTTGAGGGCACGGGACGGCAAAAACATTCAGTACTTC. Translated, it gives CASSHLRARDGKNIQYF. Looking up the rest from reference TRBV11-2 and TRBJ2-4 gives the full variable domain: EAGVAQSPRYKIIEKRQSVAFWCNPISGHATLYWYQQILGQGPKLLIQFQNNGVVDDSQLPKDRFSAERLKGVDSTLKIQPAKLEDSAVYLCASSHLRARDGKNIQYFGAGTRLSVL.

This clonotype was seen ten or more times. The chain recombines TRBV19 with TRBJ1-5; D gene unclear. The CDR3 runs to 14 residues. CDR1 is LNHDA and CDR2 is SQIVND in the germline V gene (reference sequence). Trimming left V 10 bases short and J 2 bases short, with 15 bases between. CDR3 coding DNA: TGTGCCACCCAAGCCACTGGCGGCAATCAGCCCCAGCATTTT. This encodes CATQATGGNQPQHF.

This clonotype was recorded many times. This chain connects TRBV18 to TRBJ2-7; perhaps D is TRBD1 or TRBD2 (5 bases each). V lost 3 bases, J lost 12 bases, and 27 bases lay in between. Germline values: CDR1 KGHSH, CDR2 LQKENI. The CDR3 extends over 16 amino acids. CDR3 sequence: CASSPSDGTGLHRGYF. The DNA for the CDR3 is TGTGCCAGCTCACCCTCAGACGGGACGGGGCTTCATCGGGGGTACTTC.

In the case of this clonotype: A much larger clone is a single base away; this may be a read error. This CDR3 fails to terminate in the conserved phenylalanine or tryptophan, so it likely reflects a read error. The chain joins TRBV11-2 to TRBJ2-7; 10 nucleotides line up with TRBD1. Unmatched junction bases numbered 5, after V lost 1 base and J lost 2 bases. CDR1 and CDR2 (germline): SGHAT, FQNNGV. The CDR3 has 16 amino acids. CDR3 loop: CASSLGPGQGPYEQYY. Here the CDR3 DNA reads TGTGCCAGCAGCTTAGGCCCGGGACAGGGGCCCTACGAGCAGTACTAC.

On this clonotype itself: Lacking the conserved final phenylalanine or tryptophan, this CDR3 likely reflects a read error. The rearrangement joins TRBV11-2 to TRBJ2-7, with 10 bases aligning to TRBD2. The trim removed 5 bases at V and 3 bases at J, leaving 10 bases unmatched. CDR3 size: 16 residues. Germline CDR1 is SGHAT and CDR2 is FQNNGV. In nucleotides, the CDR3 is TGTGCCAGCAGCATCAAACTAGCGGGAAGTCTCTACGAGCAGTACTAC. It codes for CASSIKLAGSLYEQYY.

This clonotype was detected many times. The chain couples TRBV6-5 to TRBJ1-3, with 9 bases lining up with TRBD1. Germline CDR1 is MNHEY and CDR2 is SVGAGI. CDR3 length: 16 amino acids. The trim removed 2 bases at V and 0 bases at J, leaving 2 bases unmatched. DNA of the CDR3: TGTGCCAGCAGTTACCCGACAGGGGGCTCTGGAAACACCATATATTTT. Residues: CASSYPTGGSGNTIYF.

There are a few counts of this clonotype. The chain couples TRBV28 to TRBJ2-7; weak D call: TRBD2 (5 bases). This CDR3 region has 17 residues. Between the trimmed V and J ends, which lost 0 bases and 2 bases, there was a span of 17 bases. Germline V lookup: CDR1 MDHEN, CDR2 SYDVKM. In DNA form, the CDR3 reads TGTGCCAGCAGTTTATGGGGAATCAGCCGGGAAACCTACGAGCAGTACTTC. Its protein product is CASSLWGISRETYEQYF. The whole variable domain, filled in from reference TRBV28 and TRBJ2-7, reads DVKVTQSSRYLVKRTGEKVFLECVQDMDHENMFWYRQDPGLGLRLIYFSYDVKMKEKGDIPEGYSVSREKKERFSLILESASTNQTSMYLCASSLWGISRETYEQYFGPGTRLTVT.

This clonotype has a count of ten or more. The chain uses TRBV10-3 and TRBJ1-2, with 8 bases aligning to TRBD1. Trimming at V came to 4 bases and at J to 7 bases, leaving 26 bases not matched to a gene. Germline V CDR1 and CDR2: ENHRY, SYGVKD. The CDR3 is 20 residues long. The DNA of the CDR3 is TGTGCCATCAGTGGATACTGGACCGGACAGGGAAGGTCCCAAGTTGGTGGCTACACCTTC. This codes for CAISGYWTGQGRSQVGGYTF.

This clonotype was seen repeatedly, ten times or more. The genes are TRBV9 and TRBJ2-7, with no clear D. CDR3 size: 14 residues. Germline V gene data show CDR1 as SGDLS and CDR2 as YYNGEE. Trimming removed 3 bases at V and 3 bases at J, with 13 bases between. In DNA form, the CDR3 reads TGTGCCAGCAGCGCCGGAGTTAGTGGCTACGAGCAGTACTTC. Protein sequence: CASSAGVSGYEQYF.

This clonotype was recorded at least ten times. This chain links TRBV19 with TRBJ1-1; 8 bases fit TRBD1. Per germline, CDR1 LNHDA and CDR2 SQIVND (reference sequence). CDR3 length: 13 amino acids. The ends lost 9 bases at V and 5 bases at J; junction bases unmatched: 8. CDR3 sequence: CASSRTGRTEAFF. The CDR3 coding sequence is TGTGCCAGCAGCCGGACAGGGAGGACTGAAGCTTTCTTT.

This clonotype was recorded many times. V and J are TRBV12-3 or TRBV12-4 and TRBJ1-2; the match to TRBD1 covers 7 bases. The CDR3 is 12 amino acids. Trimming removed 3 bases from V and 7 bases from J; junction bases left unmatched: 2. CDR3 DNA sequence: TGTGCCAGCAGTTTGACAGGGTCTGGCTACACCTTC. Translating it yields CASSLTGSGYTF.

The sample holds many counts of this clonotype. V and J are TRBV19 and TRBJ1-1, with D perhaps TRBD1 (5 bases). The germline V gene has CDR1 LNHDA and CDR2 SQIVND (reference sequence). Deletions cut 3 bases from V and 1 base from J, with 9 bases between. The CDR3 has 14 residues. The CDR3 DNA reads TGTGCCAGTAGTATCTCCGGGACGAACACTGAAGCTTTCTTT. Translating it yields CASSISGTNTEAFF. The full variable domain, its missing parts supplied by reference TRBV19 and TRBJ1-1, is DGGITQSPKYLFRKEGQNVTLSCEQNLNHDAMYWYRQDPGQGLRLIYYSQIVNDFQKGDIAEGYSVSREKKESFPLTVTSAQKNPTAFYLCASSISGTNTEAFFGQGTRLTVV.

This clonotype was seen many times. This sequence joins TRBV7-9 and TRBJ1-2; possibly TRBD1 for D (6 bases). Trimming left V 5 bases short and J 7 bases short, with 20 bases between. Germline assignment: CDR1 SEHNR and CDR2 FQNEAQ (reference sequence). This CDR3 has 15 amino acids. CDR3 sequence (DNA): TGTGCCAGCAGCGGAACGACAGGCAGCCCGGTTGGCTACACCTTC. It yields the protein CASSGTTGSPVGYTF.

To note about this clonotype: The conserved final phenylalanine or tryptophan is absent from the CDR3, which likely points to a read error. V gene TRBV15 combines with J gene TRBJ1-5; 7 positions match TRBD1. The CDR3 runs 15 residues. V lost 2 bases to trimming and J lost 4 bases; unmatched junction nucleotides: 5. Germline V gene lookup returns CDR1 LNHNV and CDR2 YYDKDF (reference sequence). Written as DNA, the CDR3 is TGTGCCACCAGCAGAAAAACAGGGGTTAATCAGCCCCAGCATTTG. It translates to CATSRKTGVNQPQHL.